This is a list of T cell receptor beta chains from one sample in a study of cytomegalovirus exposure and HLA in healthy donors. Clones were read by immunoSEQ multiplex PCR, and TCRdb kept only the in-frame ones, dropping some. The data hold roughly 150,000 clones, with 60% to 80% observed a single time. What was sequenced was PBMCs. These receptors all come from a male donor in good health and CMV-seronegative. Both conserved end residues are part of each CDR3. A D gene is named only where the DNA matches it firmly. Clone size is shown for a subset of rows, as once, few, many or a class of expanded clone.

clone_size: .
d_call: .
v_call: TRBV2
j_call: TRBJ1-6
cdr3_aa: CASSDAESSYNSPLHF
cdr3_nt: TGTGCCAGCAGTGACGCGGAGAGCTCCTATAATTCACCCCTCCACTTT

clone_size: .
d_call: .
v_call: TRBV28
j_call: TRBJ2-5
cdr3_aa: CASRERFQETQYF
cdr3_nt: TGTGCCAGCAGGGAGAGGTTTCAAGAGACCCAGTACTTC

clone_size: .
d_call: TRBD1
v_call: TRBV4-3
j_call: TRBJ1-3
cdr3_aa: CASSQAYAGQSLSGNTIYF
cdr3_nt: TGCGCCAGCAGCCAAGCGTACGCGGGACAGAGCTTATCTGGAAACACCATATATTTT

clone_size: .
d_call: .
v_call: TRBV6-1
j_call: TRBJ2-1
cdr3_aa: CASRRADNEQFF
cdr3_nt: TGTGCCAGCAGGAGGGCCGACAATGAGCAGTTCTTC

clone_size: .
d_call: .
v_call: TRBV7-3
j_call: TRBJ2-3
cdr3_aa: CASSFRQGLDTDTQYF
cdr3_nt: TGTGCCAGCAGCTTCCGACAGGGACTAGATACAGATACGCAGTATTTT

clone_size: .
d_call: .
v_call: TRBV4-3
j_call: TRBJ1-1
cdr3_aa: CASSQDRVSGPNAEAFF
cdr3_nt: TGCGCCAGCAGCCAAGATCGAGTGAGCGGGCCGAACGCTGAAGCTTTCTTT

clone_size: few
d_call: TRBD2
v_call: TRBV11-1
j_call: TRBJ2-5
cdr3_aa: CASSLISAGGETQYF
cdr3_nt: TGTGCCAGCAGCTTAATCTCAGCGGGAGGTGAGACCCAGTACTTC

clone_size: .
d_call: .
v_call: TRBV30
j_call: TRBJ1-2
cdr3_aa: CAWSLLEGSGYTF
cdr3_nt: TGTGCCTGGAGTCTATTAGAAGGGAGTGGCTACACCTTC

clone_size: .
d_call: TRBD2
v_call: TRBV5-1
j_call: TRBJ2-3
cdr3_aa: CASSLELAGGTDTQYF
cdr3_nt: TGCGCCAGCAGCTTGGAACTAGCGGGGGGCACAGATACGCAGTATTTT

clone_size: .
d_call: TRBD2
v_call: TRBV7-3
j_call: TRBJ2-7
cdr3_aa: CASSLRGGHLEQYF
cdr3_nt: TGTGCCAGCAGCTTACGGGGGGGACATCTCGAGCAGTACTTC

clone_size: .
d_call: .
v_call: TRBV18
j_call: TRBJ2-1
cdr3_aa: CASSPILEDEQFF
cdr3_nt: TGTGCCAGCTCACCGATCCTAGAGGATGAGCAGTTCTTC

clone_size: few
d_call: TRBD2
v_call: TRBV4-3
j_call: TRBJ2-2
cdr3_aa: CASSQDTVLSGGAGELFF
cdr3_nt: TGCGCCAGCAGCCAAGATACTGTTTTGTCGGGGGGGGCCGGGGAGCTGTTTTTT

clone_size: few
d_call: .
v_call: TRBV25-1
j_call: TRBJ1-2
cdr3_aa: CASSSQGSDGYTF
cdr3_nt: TGTGCCAGCAGTTCTCAGGGTTCGGACGGCTACACCTTC

clone_size: .
d_call: TRBD1
v_call: TRBV11-3
j_call: TRBJ2-2
cdr3_aa: CASSLGQGKTGELFF
cdr3_nt: TGTGCCAGCAGCTTAGGACAGGGGAAAACCGGGGAGCTGTTTTTT

clone_size: .
d_call: .
v_call: TRBV7-9
j_call: TRBJ2-7
cdr3_aa: CASSLSRPRDWVYEQYF
cdr3_nt: TGTGCCAGCAGCTTAAGCCGGCCGCGGGACTGGGTCTACGAGCAGTACTTC

clone_size: .
d_call: TRBD1
v_call: TRBV18
j_call: TRBJ2-1
cdr3_aa: CASSPRGQASYNEQFF
cdr3_nt: TGTGCCAGCTCACCAAGGGGACAGGCCTCCTACAATGAGCAGTTCTTC

clone_size: .
d_call: .
v_call: TRBV5-1
j_call: TRBJ2-7
cdr3_aa: CASSLEGQLYEQYF
cdr3_nt: TGCGCCAGCAGCTTGGAGGGACAACTCTACGAGCAGTACTTC

clone_size: .
d_call: .
v_call: TRBV2
j_call: TRBJ2-3
cdr3_aa: CASSDGAGYTDTQYF
cdr3_nt: TGTGCCAGCAGTGATGGGGCTGGATACACAGATACGCAGTATTTT

clone_size: .
d_call: TRBD1
v_call: TRBV19
j_call: TRBJ1-4
cdr3_aa: CASSSWTGTHGKLFF
cdr3_nt: TGTGCCAGTAGCTCCTGGACAGGGACTCACGGAAAACTGTTTTTT

clone_size: .
d_call: .
v_call: TRBV7-3
j_call: TRBJ2-6
cdr3_aa: CASSTGQTGANVLTF
cdr3_nt: TGTGCCAGCAGCACAGGACAGACTGGGGCCAACGTCCTGACTTTC

clone_size: .
d_call: TRBD1
v_call: TRBV28
j_call: TRBJ1-2
cdr3_aa: CASLGQGYGYTF
cdr3_nt: TGTGCCAGCCTGGGACAGGGCTACGGCTACACCTTC

clone_size: .
d_call: .
v_call: TRBV23-1
j_call: TRBJ1-6
cdr3_aa: CASSQSQGHKEINSPLHF
cdr3_nt: TGCGCCAGCAGTCAATCACAGGGCCATAAGGAAATAAATTCACCCCTCCACTTT

clone_size: .
d_call: TRBD1
v_call: TRBV7-6
j_call: TRBJ1-6
cdr3_aa: CASSSRRTGGSSPLHF
cdr3_nt: TGTGCCAGCAGCTCCCGCCGAACAGGGGGGTCTTCACCCCTCCACTTT

clone_size: .
d_call: .
v_call: TRBV5-4
j_call: TRBJ1-3
cdr3_aa: CASSAPQGSGNTIYF
cdr3_nt: TGTGCCAGCAGCGCACCCCAGGGATCTGGAAACACCATATATTTT

clone_size: .
d_call: TRBD2
v_call: TRBV20-1
j_call: TRBJ2-3
cdr3_aa: CSTGLADTQYF
cdr3_nt: TGCAGTACGGGACTAGCGGATACGCAGTATTTT

clone_size: .
d_call: .
v_call: TRBV18
j_call: TRBJ2-5
cdr3_aa: CASSPPNSQETQYF
cdr3_nt: TGTGCCAGCTCACCACCGAACAGTCAAGAGACCCAGTACTTC

clone_size: few
d_call: TRBD2
v_call: TRBV9
j_call: TRBJ2-5
cdr3_aa: CASSVASGGETQYF
cdr3_nt: TGTGCCAGCAGCGTAGCTAGCGGTGGGGAGACCCAGTACTTC

clone_size: few
d_call: .
v_call: TRBV7-9
j_call: TRBJ2-2
cdr3_aa: CASSLGRGLLTDGELFF
cdr3_nt: TGTGCCAGCAGCTTAGGAAGAGGACTACTAACAGACGGGGAGCTGTTTTTT

clone_size: .
d_call: .
v_call: TRBV6-1
j_call: TRBJ1-5
cdr3_aa: CASSREVVDQPQHF
cdr3_nt: TGTGCCAGCAGCCGCGAGGTGGTCGATCAGCCCCAGCATTTT

clone_size: few
d_call: TRBD2
v_call: TRBV5-1
j_call: TRBJ2-3
cdr3_aa: CASSLEGGLAGTDTQYF
cdr3_nt: TGCGCCAGCAGCTTGGAGGGGGGACTAGCGGGCACAGATACGCAGTATTTT

clone_size: .
d_call: TRBD1
v_call: TRBV6-5
j_call: TRBJ2-7
cdr3_aa: CASSSPDRTGAYEQYF
cdr3_nt: TGTGCCAGCAGTTCCCCAGATCGGACAGGGGCCTACGAGCAGTACTTC

clone_size: .
d_call: .
v_call: TRBV28
j_call: TRBJ1-4
cdr3_aa: CASSSQDPLGGEKLFF
cdr3_nt: TGTGCCAGCAGTTCCCAGGACCCACTAGGAGGTGAAAAACTGTTTTTT

clone_size: once
d_call: .
v_call: TRBV5-4
j_call: TRBJ2-5
cdr3_aa: CASSATRGGYQETQYF
cdr3_nt: TGTGCCAGCAGCGCCACCCGCGGGGGCTACCAAGAGACCCAGTACTTC

clone_size: .
d_call: TRBD2
v_call: TRBV9
j_call: TRBJ2-3
cdr3_aa: CASSVGTSGGADTQYF
cdr3_nt: TGTGCCAGCAGCGTAGGGACTAGCGGGGGGGCAGATACGCAGTATTTT

clone_size: .
d_call: TRBD1
v_call: TRBV7-9
j_call: TRBJ1-1
cdr3_aa: CASSHTGTANTEAFF
cdr3_nt: TGTGCCAGCAGCCACACGGGGACAGCCAACACTGAAGCTTTCTTT

clone_size: .
d_call: TRBD2
v_call: TRBV7-2
j_call: TRBJ2-7
cdr3_aa: CASSSGLGVNEQYF
cdr3_nt: TGTGCCAGCAGCTCAGGACTAGGGGTCAACGAGCAGTACTTC

clone_size: once
d_call: .
v_call: TRBV4-2
j_call: TRBJ1-2
cdr3_aa: CASSQGASYGYTF
cdr3_nt: TGTGCCAGCAGCCAAGGGGCAAGCTATGGCTACACCTTC

clone_size: .
d_call: TRBD1
v_call: TRBV5-1
j_call: TRBJ1-2
cdr3_aa: CASSLAGDSHNYGYTF
cdr3_nt: TGCGCCAGCAGCTTGGCCGGGGACAGTCATAACTATGGCTACACCTTC

clone_size: .
d_call: .
v_call: TRBV6-1
j_call: TRBJ2-7
cdr3_aa: CASGRQETYEQYF
cdr3_nt: TGTGCCAGCGGTCGACAGGAAACCTACGAGCAGTACTTC

clone_size: once
d_call: TRBD1
v_call: TRBV6-5
j_call: TRBJ1-2
cdr3_aa: CASSAGTGDYGYTF
cdr3_nt: TGTGCCAGCAGTGCCGGGACAGGGGACTATGGCTACACCTTC

clone_size: .
d_call: TRBD1
v_call: TRBV7-9
j_call: TRBJ1-1
cdr3_aa: CASSHRTGRARPNTEAFF
cdr3_nt: TGTGCCAGCAGCCACCGGACAGGGAGGGCTCGACCGAACACTGAAGCTTTCTTT

clone_size: .
d_call: .
v_call: TRBV4-1
j_call: TRBJ2-7
cdr3_aa: CASSQAGYEQYF
cdr3_nt: TGCGCCAGCAGCCAGGCAGGGTACGAGCAGTACTTC